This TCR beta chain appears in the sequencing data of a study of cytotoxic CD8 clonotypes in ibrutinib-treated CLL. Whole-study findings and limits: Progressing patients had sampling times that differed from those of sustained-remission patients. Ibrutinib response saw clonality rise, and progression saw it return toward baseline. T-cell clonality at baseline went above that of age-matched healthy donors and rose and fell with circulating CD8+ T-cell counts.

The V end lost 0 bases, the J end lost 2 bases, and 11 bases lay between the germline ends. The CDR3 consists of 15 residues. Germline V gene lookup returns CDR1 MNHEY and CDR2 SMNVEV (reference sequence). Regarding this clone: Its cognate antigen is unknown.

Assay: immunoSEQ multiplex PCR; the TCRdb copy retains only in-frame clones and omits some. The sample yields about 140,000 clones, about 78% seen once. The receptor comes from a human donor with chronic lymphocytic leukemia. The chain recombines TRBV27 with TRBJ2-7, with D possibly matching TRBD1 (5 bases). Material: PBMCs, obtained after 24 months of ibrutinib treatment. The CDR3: CASSLSTVETYEQYF. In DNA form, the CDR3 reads TGTGCCAGCAGTTTATCGACAGTAGAAACCTACGAGCAGTACTTC.